The T cell receptor beta chain under discussion was sequenced for a study of blood T cells in healthy people across ages. Germline CDR1 SEHNR, CDR2 FQNEAQ (reference sequence). V lost 2 bases and J lost 11; bases outside the gene matches: 19. The CDR3 is made up of 17 amino acids. Sample-barcoded 5' priming and a J-beta primer mix drove a second PCR of about 6 to 11 cycles. TCRdb processed the 5' RACE reads anew with MiXCR; each CDR3 protein has one entry. Of about 1,000,000 distinct CDR3 sequences listed, 40% to 45% are singletons. The sequence was collected from a woman aged 55-70 years in good health. The sequenced sample was blood. The gene calls are TRBV7-9 and TRBJ2-5, with 8 bases lining up with TRBD1. The CDR3 protein is CASSLTGTGESGNEQYF. Here the CDR3 DNA reads TGTGCCAGCAGCTTAACTGGGACAGGCGAGTCGGGGAATGAGCAGTACTTC.